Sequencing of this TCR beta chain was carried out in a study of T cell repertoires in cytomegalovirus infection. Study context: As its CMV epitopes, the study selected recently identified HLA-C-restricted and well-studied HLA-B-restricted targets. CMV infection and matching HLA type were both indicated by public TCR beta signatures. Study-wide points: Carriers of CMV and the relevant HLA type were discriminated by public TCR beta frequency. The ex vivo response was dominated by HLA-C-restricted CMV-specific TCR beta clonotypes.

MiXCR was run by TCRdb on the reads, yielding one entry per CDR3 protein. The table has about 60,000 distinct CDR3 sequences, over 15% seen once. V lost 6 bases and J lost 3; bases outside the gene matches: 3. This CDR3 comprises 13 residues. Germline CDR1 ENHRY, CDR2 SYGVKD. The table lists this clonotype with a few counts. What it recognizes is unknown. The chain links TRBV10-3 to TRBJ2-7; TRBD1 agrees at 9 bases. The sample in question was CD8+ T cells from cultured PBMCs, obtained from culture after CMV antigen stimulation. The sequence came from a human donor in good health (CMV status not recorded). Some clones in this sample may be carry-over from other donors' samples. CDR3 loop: CAISSGQGYEQYF. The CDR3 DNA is TGTGCCATCAGCTCGGGACAGGGCTACGAGCAGTACTTC.